A selection of T cell receptor beta chains follows, all from one sample in a study of identical twins. Via MiXCR, TCRdb re-called the 5' RACE reads, giving one row per CDR3 protein. The sample lists about 530,000 distinct CDR3 sequences, roughly 15% occurring once. This sample was also put to use in a study of yellow fever vaccine responses in identical twins.

Material: CD4+ T cells sorted from blood. The receptors were sampled from a woman younger than 35 in good health. Both conserved end residues are part of each CDR3. The D gene is left open where the match is weak. Only some rows state a clone size, as once, few, many or a class for expanded clones.

abundance,j_gene,v_gene,d_gene,CDR3aa,CDR3nt
few,TRBJ2-7,TRBV28,TRBD2,CASSSLNSGARTEQYF,TGTGCCAGCAGTTCCCTAAATAGCGGGGCTAGGACCGAGCAGTACTTC
-,TRBJ2-5,TRBV5-1,TRBD1,CASSLAGQGAWETQYF,TGCGCCAGCAGCTTGGCGGGACAGGGGGCTTGGGAGACCCAGTACTTC
-,TRBJ1-1,TRBV12-5,-,CASGLGRQAVGAFF,TGTGCTAGTGGTTTGGGTCGGCAGGCAGTTGGAGCTTTCTTT
-,TRBJ1-2,TRBV18,-,CASSPPGEGYTF,TGTGCCAGCTCACCCCCCGGTGAGGGCTACACCTTC
-,TRBJ1-1,TRBV5-1,TRBD1,CASSPTGVEAEAFF,TGCGCCAGCAGCCCGACAGGGGTCGAGGCTGAAGCTTTCTTT
few,TRBJ2-5,TRBV20-1,TRBD1,CARQGEGETQYF,TGCGCCCGACAGGGGGAGGGAGAGACCCAGTACTTC
few,TRBJ2-1,TRBV18,-,CASSPGAGRRYNEQFF,TGTGCCAGCTCACCAGGGGCGGGGCGCCGATACAATGAGCAGTTCTTC
-,TRBJ2-2,TRBV9,-,CASSVASGANTGELFF,TGTGCCAGCAGCGTAGCAAGCGGTGCGAACACCGGGGAGCTGTTTTTT
-,TRBJ2-3,TRBV11-3,TRBD1,CASSSRGTGGTDTQYF,TGTGCCAGCAGCTCCCGCGGGACAGGGGGAACAGATACGCAGTATTTT
-,TRBJ2-2,TRBV11-2,-,CASSILINTGELFF,TGTGCCAGCAGCATCCTCATTAACACCGGGGAGCTGTTTTTT
-,TRBJ2-3,TRBV7-9,-,CASSLSGPNTDTQYF,TGTGCCAGCAGCTTGTCGGGACCCAACACAGATACGCAGTATTTT
-,TRBJ2-1,TRBV4-1,-,CASSQDWGVHEQFF,TGCGCCAGCAGCCAAGATTGGGGGGTGCATGAGCAGTTCTTC
few,TRBJ2-2,TRBV6-5,-,CASSYSRPGSSGELFF,TGTGCCAGCAGTTACTCCCGCCCGGGTAGTTCCGGGGAGCTGTTTTTT
-,TRBJ2-1,TRBV4-1,TRBD1,CASSQPNRGSYNEQFF,TGCGCCAGCAGCCAACCAAACAGGGGCTCCTACAATGAGCAGTTCTTC
many,TRBJ2-6,TRBV18,-,CASSPPGANVLTF,TGTGCCAGCAGCCCTCCGGGGGCCAACGTCCTGACTTTC
few,TRBJ1-2,TRBV20-1,-,CSASSGGEGYTF,TGCAGTGCTAGCTCTGGGGGCGAGGGCTACACCTTC
-,TRBJ2-1,TRBV7-8,TRBD2,CASRAAGGPGNEQFF,TGTGCCAGCAGGGCCGCGGGGGGGCCAGGTAATGAGCAGTTCTTC
-,TRBJ2-2,TRBV19,-,CASSIDHPGSGELFF,TGTGCCAGTAGTATAGATCACCCGGGTTCCGGGGAGCTGTTTTTT
-,TRBJ2-5,TRBV12-3/TRBV12-4,-,CASSLYVETQYF,TGTGCCAGCAGTTTGTACGTCGAGACCCAGTACTTC
many,TRBJ1-4,TRBV5-1,-,CASSFQFDNEKLFF,TGCGCCAGCAGCTTTCAATTCGATAATGAAAAACTGTTTTTT
few,TRBJ1-6,TRBV12-3/TRBV12-4,TRBD1,CASSRQGGLHSPLHF,TGTGCCAGCAGTCGTCAGGGGGGTCTACATTCACCCCTCCACTTT
-,TRBJ2-5,TRBV6-1,TRBD2,CASSGTRQETQYF,TGTGCCAGCAGTGGGACTAGACAAGAGACCCAGTACTTC
few,TRBJ2-3,TRBV28,-,CASSQQTGDTQYF,TGTGCCAGCAGCCAACAGACGGGGGATACGCAGTATTTT
many,TRBJ2-2,TRBV12-3/TRBV12-4,-,CASSYRGLTNTGELFF,TGTGCCAGCAGTTACCGAGGGCTAACGAACACCGGGGAGCTGTTTTTT
many,TRBJ2-5,TRBV14,-,CASSQERGSYQETQYF,TGTGCCAGCAGCCAAGAGCGGGGATCGTACCAAGAGACCCAGTACTTC
-,TRBJ1-5,TRBV10-3,TRBD1,CAISEQGADQPQHF,TGTGCCATCAGTGAACAGGGGGCGGATCAGCCCCAGCATTTT
many,TRBJ2-2,TRBV28,-,CASSTSVAGSTGELFF,TGTGCCAGCAGCACCTCTGTAGCAGGTTCCACCGGGGAGCTGTTTTTT
many,TRBJ2-7,TRBV12-3/TRBV12-4,-,CASTDDRYNYEQYF,TGTGCCAGCACCGACGACAGGTACAACTACGAGCAGTACTTC
few,TRBJ2-2,TRBV7-3,TRBD2,CASSLTLLLAGAFNTGELFF,TGTGCCAGCAGCTTAACCCTCCTACTAGCGGGAGCTTTCAACACCGGGGAGCTGTTTTTT
once,TRBJ2-1,TRBV20-1,TRBD2,CSASGGSPTSYNEQFF,TGCAGTGCTAGTGGCGGGAGCCCTACCTCCTACAATGAGCAGTTCTTC
-,TRBJ2-3,TRBV5-1,-,CASSYPLMGAHDTQYF,TGCGCCAGCAGTTACCCTTTAATGGGGGCCCACGATACGCAGTATTTT
many,TRBJ1-4,TRBV5-5,-,CASSLNGEFNEKLFF,TGTGCCAGCAGCTTAAACGGAGAATTTAATGAAAAACTGTTTTTT
few,TRBJ1-2,TRBV3-1,TRBD1,CASSQEDRGYNYGYTF,TGTGCCAGCAGCCAAGAAGACAGGGGGTATAACTATGGCTACACCTTC
few,TRBJ1-1,TRBV7-8,-,CASSSSGDYTEAFF,TGTGCCAGCAGCTCCTCCGGTGACTACACTGAAGCTTTCTTT
few,TRBJ2-7,TRBV5-5,-,CASSFDRYEQYF,TGTGCCAGCAGCTTTGATCGGTACGAGCAGTACTTC
-,TRBJ1-3,TRBV24-1,-,CATRKTPGNTIYF,TGTGCCACCAGGAAGACCCCAGGAAACACCATATATTTT
few,TRBJ2-1,TRBV29-1,-,CSVGPSAYLFF,TGCAGCGTTGGACCTAGCGCTTATCTGTTCTTC
-,TRBJ2-1,TRBV20-1,-,CSAISHGGHYSYNEQFF,TGCAGTGCCATATCACATGGGGGCCATTACTCCTACAATGAGCAGTTCTTC
many,TRBJ2-1,TRBV27,TRBD2,CASSLLAGYNEQFF,TGTGCCAGCAGTTTGTTAGCGGGCTACAATGAGCAGTTCTTC
few,TRBJ2-1,TRBV7-9,-,CASSFSTPQGEQFF,TGTGCCAGCAGCTTCTCGACTCCCCAGGGTGAGCAGTTCTTC
few,TRBJ2-2,TRBV5-1,TRBD1,CASSSGTALTGELFF,TGCGCCAGCAGCTCCGGGACAGCACTCACCGGGGAGCTGTTTTTT
few,TRBJ2-2,TRBV28,TRBD2,CASSLTLLAGAGELFF,TGTGCCAGCAGTTTAACGTTGTTAGCGGGAGCCGGGGAGCTGTTTTTT
few,TRBJ2-5,TRBV18,-,CASSPRSDQETQYF,TGTGCCAGCTCACCACGGTCAGACCAAGAGACCCAGTACTTC
few,TRBJ1-5,TRBV18,TRBD1,CASSPPGQGNQPQHF,TGTGCCAGCTCACCACCGGGACAGGGTAATCAGCCCCAGCATTTT
many,TRBJ1-5,TRBV12-3/TRBV12-4,-,CASSLAGQPQHF,TGTGCCAGCAGTTTAGCGGGCCAGCCCCAGCATTTT
many,TRBJ2-1,TRBV20-1,TRBD2,CSAISGNSYNEQFF,TGCAGTGCTATTAGCGGGAACTCCTACAATGAGCAGTTCTTC
-,TRBJ2-5,TRBV24-1,TRBD1,CATSEGDRGSLETQYF,TGTGCCACCAGTGAGGGAGACAGGGGGTCATTAGAGACCCAGTACTTC